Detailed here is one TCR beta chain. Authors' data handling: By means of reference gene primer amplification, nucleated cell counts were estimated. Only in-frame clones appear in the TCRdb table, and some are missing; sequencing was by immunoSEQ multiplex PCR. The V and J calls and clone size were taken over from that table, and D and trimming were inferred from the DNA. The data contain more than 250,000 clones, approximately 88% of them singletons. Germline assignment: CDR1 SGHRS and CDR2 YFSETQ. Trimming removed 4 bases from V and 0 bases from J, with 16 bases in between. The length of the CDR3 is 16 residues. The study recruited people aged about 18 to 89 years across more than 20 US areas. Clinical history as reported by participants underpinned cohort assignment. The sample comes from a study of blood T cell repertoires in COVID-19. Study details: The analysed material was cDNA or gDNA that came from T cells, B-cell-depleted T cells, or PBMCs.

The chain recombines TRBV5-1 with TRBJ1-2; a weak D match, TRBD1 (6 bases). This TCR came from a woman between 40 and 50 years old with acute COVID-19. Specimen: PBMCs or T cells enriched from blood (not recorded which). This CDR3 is CASSPRTAFTNYGYTF. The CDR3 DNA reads TGCGCCAGCAGCCCACGGACAGCCTTTACTAACTATGGCTACACCTTC.